The 32 T cell receptor beta chains given below trace back to one sample, sequenced in a study of CD8 T cells in ankylosing spondylitis. One entry per CDR3 protein results from TCRdb running MiXCR on the 5' RACE reads. This table has roughly 230,000 distinct CDR3 sequences, 18% appearing once. Sequenced input: blood, either unsorted or a sorted T cell fraction (not recorded which). These receptors all come from a male donor with ankylosing spondylitis or in good health (not recorded which).

The CDR3 nucleotides are TGTGCCAGCAGCGCCGAGGCGGTCCCAGAGACCCAGTACTTC. Translated, it gives CASSAEAVPETQYF. The chain recombines TRBV9 with TRBJ2-5; D call uncertain. This CDR3 region has 14 residues. Per the germline V gene, CDR1 is SGDLS and CDR2 is YYNGEE. V was shortened by 3 bases and J by 4 bases, with 13 bases between the two germline ends.

The chain has TRBV4-3 and TRBJ2-1; 12 bases line up with TRBD2. The ends lost 2 bases at V and 0 bases at J; junction bases unmatched: 5. The CDR3 runs to 18 residues. Germline-derived CDR1 and CDR2 are LGHNA and YSLEER. The CDR3 region is CASSQSRLAGVSYNEQFF. CDR3 DNA: TGCGCCAGCAGCCAATCAAGACTAGCGGGAGTCTCCTACAATGAGCAGTTCTTC.

This clonotype has more than one count but fewer than ten. CDR3 amino acids: CASSQDYHEQYF. The CDR3 DNA reads as TGCGCCAGCAGCCAGGACTATCACGAGCAGTACTTC. V is TRBV5-1 and J is TRBJ2-7, with D possibly TRBD2 on 6 matching bases. Germline loops: CDR1 SGHRS, CDR2 YFSETQ. V was cut by 4 bases and J by 5 bases, with 10 bases left in between. This CDR3 contains 12 residues.

This chain uses TRBV6-1 with TRBJ1-5; TRBD1 agrees at 9 bases. CDR1 and CDR2 from the germline V gene are MNHNS and SASEGT. The CDR3 spans 15 residues. The V segment lost 5 bases and the J segment 4 bases; nucleotides outside the gene matches: 6. Written as DNA, the CDR3 is TGTGCCAGCAGTCCCGCGGACAGGGGAAATCAGCCCCAGCATTTT. It specifies CASSPADRGNQPQHF.

V and J are TRBV6-4 and TRBJ2-3; 9 bases fit TRBD2. V shed 3 bases and J 1 base; nucleotides not matched to a gene: 5. This CDR3 region has 16 residues. Germline V gene data show CDR1 as MRHNA and CDR2 as SNTAGT. The chain's CDR3 is CASSEGTSYGTDTQYF. The CDR3 region has the DNA TGTGCCAGCAGTGAAGGGACTAGCTACGGCACAGATACGCAGTATTTT.

This clonotype was counted ten times or more. CDR3 DNA: TGCGCCAGCAGCTTGGAGGGGGCCGGGGAGCTGTTTTTT. Amino acid sequence: CASSLEGAGELFF. J is TRBJ2-2 and V is TRBV5-1; TRBD1 might be the D (6 bases). The germline CDR1 and CDR2 sequences are SGHRS and YFSETQ. CDR3 length: 13 amino acids. Deletions cut 0 bases from V and 6 bases from J, with 6 bases between.

This clonotype was seen more than once but under ten times. J is TRBJ2-1 and V is TRBV29-1; D may be TRBD1 (6 bases). CDR3 length equals 13 residues. The germline CDR1 and CDR2 sequences are SQVTM and ANQGSEA. The V end was cut by 6 bases, the J end by 0 bases, with 9 bases between. The CDR3 is CSVTGSSYNEQFF. CDR3 nucleotides: TGCAGCGTCACAGGGAGCTCCTACAATGAGCAGTTCTTC.

A few counts support this clonotype. The CDR3 bases are TGTGCCAGCAGCTTTAGCACAGAGAGCTCCTACAATGAGCAGTTCTTC. This encodes CASSFSTESSYNEQFF. The rearrangement links TRBV7-8 to TRBJ2-1; the D is unclear. Germline CDR1 SGHVS, CDR2 FQNEAQ. The CDR3 is 16 amino acids. The ends were cut back, 3 bases at V and 0 bases at J, with 12 bases in the middle. Supplemented by reference TRBV7-8 and TRBJ2-1, the full variable domain reads GAGVSQSPRYKVAKRGQDVALRCDPISGHVSLFWYQQALGQGPEFLTYFQNEAQLDKSGLPSDRFFAERPEGSVSTLKIQRTQQEDSAVYLCASSFSTESSYNEQFFGPGTRLTVL.

V usage is TRBV4-1 and J usage is TRBJ2-2; a weak D match, TRBD1 (6 bases). Deletions cut 0 bases from V and 3 bases from J, with 11 bases between. The germline gives CDR1 MGHRA, CDR2 YSYEKL. This CDR3 is built from 16 residues. Here the CDR3 reads CASSQEGGVDTGELFF. CDR3 in DNA: TGCGCCAGCAGCCAAGAAGGGGGAGTTGACACCGGGGAGCTGTTTTTT.

This sequence joins TRBV4-1 and TRBJ2-5; 8 positions agree with TRBD1. The length of the CDR3 is 15 residues. The V gene end was trimmed by 5 bases and the J gene end by 5 bases; junction bases not matched to a gene: 10. Germline CDR1 is MGHRA and CDR2 is YSYEKL. The CDR3 coding sequence is TGCGCCAGCAGCTTGGTCCAGGGGGCGACGGAGACCCAGTACTTC. This translates into CASSLVQGATETQYF.

In this sample, this clonotype turned up a few times. This rearrangement joins TRBV27 to TRBJ2-5; 15 bases map to TRBD2. Trimming cost V 7 bases and J 4 bases; bases outside gene matches: 4. This CDR3 region has 15 residues. Germline assignment: CDR1 MNHEY and CDR2 SMNVEV (reference sequence). The CDR3 DNA reads as TGTGCCAGCAACCCGGGACTAGCGGGAGGAGAGACCCAGTACTTC. It is translated as CASNPGLAGGETQYF.

This sequence joins TRBV29-1 and TRBJ2-5, with a weak D call TRBD2 (6 bases). V gave up 4 bases and J gave up 1 base, with 13 bases separating them. Germline V gene sequence: CDR1 SQVTM, CDR2 ANQGSEA. The CDR3 is made up of 14 amino acids. The CDR3 region has the DNA TGCAGCGTTGTCGTGGGAGGTAGCCAAGAGACCCAGTACTTC. Its protein product is CSVVVGGSQETQYF.

This clonotype has ten or more counts. The chain combines TRBV29-1 with TRBJ1-1; weak D call: TRBD1 (6 bases). This CDR3 is built from 11 residues. CDR1 and CDR2 from the germline V gene are SQVTM and ANQGSEA. With 7 bases removed from V and 3 bases from J, the gap between germline ends came to 9 bases. The CDR3 reads CSGGQDTEAFF. CDR3 DNA: TGCAGCGGGGGGCAGGACACTGAAGCTTTCTTT.

This clonotype was seen repeatedly, ten times or more. Relative to the germline gene, one junction end is altered; a read error may explain this. The chain employs TRBV3-1 and TRBJ2-7; tentatively, D is TRBD1 or TRBD2 (5 bases each). The germline CDR1 and CDR2 sequences are LGHDT and YNNKEL (reference sequence). The CDR3 totals 16 residues. The CDR3 bases are TGTGCCAGCAGCCAAGATTCCGGGACGGCCTCCAACGAGCAGTACTTC. Translated: CASSQDSGTASNEQYF.

This clonotype was observed a handful of times. The V gene is TRBV4-3, the J gene TRBJ2-7; D remains ambiguous. The CDR3 is 16 residues long. Germline assignment: CDR1 LGHNA and CDR2 YSLEER. V lost 0 bases, J lost 4 bases, and 16 bases lay in between. CDR3 sequence: CASSQEYRTEGYEQYF. The CDR3 DNA follows: TGCGCCAGCAGCCAAGAGTACCGGACGGAAGGATACGAGCAGTACTTC.

The chain couples TRBV29-1 to TRBJ2-3; TRBD2 agrees at 7 bases. Losses at the gene ends were 6 bases for V and 6 bases for J; bases not matched to a gene: 12. The V gene's germline CDR1 is SQVTM and CDR2 ANQGSEA. The CDR3 extends over 14 amino acids. For the CDR3, the DNA is TGCAGCGTCCTCCATAGCGGGCAGGCTGATACGCAGTATTTT. It is translated as CSVLHSGQADTQYF.

The chain carries TRBV11-2 and TRBJ2-5, with 9 bases matching TRBD2. The CDR3 sequence is 21 residues long. CDR1 and CDR2 (germline): SGHAT, FQNNGV. After removal of 1 base from V and 5 bases from J, the junction contained 23 bases not matched to a gene. This CDR3 reads CASSLVLSGSSEGKEWETQYF. CDR3 sequence (DNA): TGTGCCAGCAGCTTAGTCCTTAGCGGGAGTAGCGAGGGGAAAGAGTGGGAGACCCAGTACTTC.

This clonotype was seen a handful of times. This chain links TRBV5-8 with TRBJ1-5; D remains unclear. Germline V gene sequence: CDR1 SGHTS, CDR2 YDEGEE. CDR3 length: 15 residues. Trimming took 1 base from V and 1 from J, leaving 9 bases between them. The CDR3 DNA sequence: TGTGCCAGCAGCTTGTTGCCGTTGAGCAATCAGCCCCAGCATTTT. Its translation: CASSLLPLSNQPQHF.

The gene calls are TRBV12-3 or TRBV12-4 and TRBJ2-1, with D perhaps TRBD2 (6 bases). Trimming pared 3 bases from V and 8 bases from J, leaving 17 bases between. The CDR3 length is 15 residues. The chain's CDR3 is CASSLGGSREDEQFF. CDR3 bases: TGTGCCAGCAGTTTGGGTGGATCAAGGGAGGATGAGCAGTTCTTC.

This clonotype was counted many times. The genes are TRBV6-5 and TRBJ2-7; 11 nucleotides line up with TRBD2. The V gene end was trimmed by 0 bases and the J gene end by 6 bases; junction bases not matched to a gene: 1. The germline gives CDR1 MNHEY, CDR2 SVGAGI. The CDR3 contains 14 residues. The CDR3 DNA sequence: TGTGCCAGCAGTTACTCTACTAGCGGGGGCGAGCAGTACTTC. As protein: CASSYSTSGGEQYF.

The chain combines TRBV11-3 with TRBJ1-1; D not certain. V lost 1 base and J 0 bases, leaving 21 bases between the germline ends. Germline CDR1 and CDR2: SGHNT and YENEEA. The CDR3 is 19 residues long. The CDR3: CASSLVSLGRPLMNTEAFF. The CDR3 DNA sequence: TGTGCCAGCAGCTTAGTGTCCCTCGGGCGTCCTCTCATGAACACTGAAGCTTTCTTT.

The chain has TRBV7-6 and TRBJ1-4; the match to TRBD1 covers 7 bases. The length of the CDR3 is 16 residues. In germline, CDR1 is SGHVS, CDR2 FNYEAQ. Trimming at V came to 1 base and at J to 4 bases, leaving 6 bases not matched to a gene. The CDR3 bases are TGTGCCAGCAGCTTAGTAACGGACAGGAGTAATGAAAAACTGTTTTTT. Translation gives CASSLVTDRSNEKLFF.

V usage is TRBV11-2 and J usage is TRBJ2-1; 10 nucleotides match TRBD2. V lost 5 bases to trimming and J lost 2 bases; unmatched junction nucleotides: 6. The germline CDR1 and CDR2 sequences are SGHAT and FQNNGV. The CDR3 extends over 16 amino acids. CDR3 sequence reads: CASSDSGRTTYNEQFF. CDR3 sequence (DNA): TGTGCCAGCAGCGATAGCGGGAGGACGACCTACAATGAGCAGTTCTTC.

This clonotype is a singleton in its sample. The chain links TRBV29-1 to TRBJ2-5; unclear D gene. V was shortened by 3 bases and J by 2 bases, with 7 bases between the two germline ends. The CDR3 runs 12 residues. Germline values: CDR1 SQVTM, CDR2 ANQGSEA. The CDR3 bases are TGCAGCGTTGACAGCAATCAAGAGACCCAGTACTTC. Amino acid sequence: CSVDSNQETQYF. The variable domain in full, with the rest retrieved from reference TRBV29-1 and TRBJ2-5, is SAVISQKPSRDICQRGTSLTIQCQVDSQVTMMFWYRQQPGQSLTLIATANQGSEATYESGFVIDKFPISRPNLTFSTLTVSNMSPEDSSIYLCSVDSNQETQYFGPGTRLLVL.

The rearrangement uses TRBV29-1 and TRBJ2-2; a weak D match, TRBD2 (5 bases). V gave up 0 bases and J gave up 4 bases, with 15 bases separating them. This CDR3 contains 16 residues. Germline-derived CDR1 and CDR2 are SQVTM and ANQGSEA. DNA of the CDR3: TGCAGCGTTGAAGATCTTGGGAAACGGGGCACCGGGGAGCTGTTTTTT. It yields the protein CSVEDLGKRGTGELFF.

To note about this clonotype: A much larger clone is a single base away; this may be a read error. The J gene is TRBJ2-1, the V gene TRBV7-8; 7 bases align to TRBD2. This CDR3 has 14 amino acids. In germline, CDR1 is SGHVS, CDR2 FQNEAQ. CDR3 coding DNA: TGTGCCAGCAGCTTAAGCGGGAAATACAATAAGCAGTTCTTC. It codes for CASSLSGKYNKQFF.

Ten or more counts support this clonotype. The chain recombines TRBV29-1 with TRBJ2-4; weak D call: TRBD2 (6 bases). Trimming took 5 bases from V and 10 from J, leaving 18 bases between them. CDR3 length: 13 residues. Germline loops: CDR1 SQVTM, CDR2 ANQGSEA. CDR3 sequence: CSVWTRDSLIQYF. CDR3 in DNA: TGCAGCGTTTGGACCCGGGACTCCTTGATTCAGTACTTC. Complete variable domain (other parts from reference TRBV29-1 and TRBJ2-4): SAVISQKPSRDICQRGTSLTIQCQVDSQVTMMFWYRQQPGQSLTLIATANQGSEATYESGFVIDKFPISRPNLTFSTLTVSNMSPEDSSIYLCSVWTRDSLIQYFGAGTRLSVL.

This clonotype came up a few times. CDR3 DNA: TGTGCCAGCACCGGACTAGCTCCGGAGCAGTACTTC. It specifies CASTGLAPEQYF. This rearrangement joins TRBV2 to TRBJ2-7, with 8 bases lining up with TRBD2. Germline trimming cut 7 bases from V and 7 bases from J; bases unmatched to any gene: 6. Germline V gives CDR1 SNHLY, CDR2 FYNNEI. The CDR3 is 12 residues long.

The chain joins TRBV10-3 to TRBJ2-3; TRBD2 matches at 10 bases. CDR3 size: 16 residues. Germline V gene data show CDR1 as ENHRY and CDR2 as SYGVKD. Trimming took 4 bases from V and 6 from J; bases not matched to a gene: 10. CDR3: CAISGASGRIGDTQYF. Here the CDR3 DNA reads TGTGCCATCAGTGGGGCTAGCGGGAGAATCGGGGATACGCAGTATTTT.

The chain is built from TRBV19 and TRBJ1-2; the D is unclear. V was clipped by 5 bases and J by 6 bases, with 7 bases between them. From germline, CDR1 is LNHDA and CDR2 SQIVND (reference sequence). The CDR3 is 11 residues long. This chain's CDR3 is CASSVGHGYTF. CDR3 nucleotides: TGTGCCAGTAGTGTGGGTCATGGCTACACCTTC.

The chain combines TRBV29-1 with TRBJ2-1; D perhaps matches TRBD1 (6 bases). The CDR3 loop spans 13 amino acids. The germline gives CDR1 SQVTM, CDR2 ANQGSEA. V lost 7 bases and J lost 2, with 12 bases in between. CDR3 bases: TGCAGCGGGGCAGGGGACCCCTACAATGAGCAGTTCTTC. This gives the protein CSGAGDPYNEQFF.

The table lists this clonotype with a few counts. This rearrangement joins TRBV12-3 or TRBV12-4 to TRBJ2-1; TRBD2 matches 9 bases. The CDR3 runs to 14 residues. The V and J ends lost 6 bases and 5 bases, in that order; junction bases with no gene match: 5. CDR3 sequence: CASSWTSAHNEQFF. CDR3 in DNA: TGTGCCAGCAGCTGGACTAGCGCACACAATGAGCAGTTCTTC.